This T cell receptor (beta chain) was retrieved from a study of CD4 T cells in relation to SARS-CoV-2 and coronaviruses (dated by TCRdb to about 2021). Context from the whole study: In the ViraFEST assay, PBMCs were cultured with antigen for under eleven days, after which TCR beta CDR3s were sequenced to identify clonal expansions specific to the antigen. A different, Illumina-based TCR-beta assay was used to sequence expansion assays from other donors in the study. At the level of individual TCR clonotypes, the study evaluated whether memory CD4+ T cells crossreact between the spike proteins of SARS-CoV-2 and those of common cold coronaviruses. Shared crossreactive spike epitopes were mapped to their HLA restriction using patient-derived lymphoblastoid cell lines. The negative reference condition was either a culture with an HIV-1 Nef peptide pool or a culture with no peptide. The Adaptive Biotechnologies TCR-sequencing kit was used for samples from a few pre-COVID donors and for the naive versus memory experiments, whereas the other data were Illumina-based. Study-wide conclusions, independent of this receptor: Significantly weaker SARS-CoV-2-driven expansion was shown by crossreactive clones than by monoreactive clones, consistent with antigenic imprinting. Small numbers of patients and of tested TCRs limited the study. Because no donor provided both pre-pandemic and post-infection samples, tracing the source of pre-existing responses was limited. Memory CD4+ clonotypes crossrecognizing SARS-CoV-2 and at least one common cold coronavirus spike were found in 50% to 80% of donors. Crossreactivity analysis was centred on spike protein, so crossreactivity against other viral proteins was not assessed.

CD4+ T cells from unexposed donors were collected before the COVID-19 pandemic (2011-2018). The EasySep CD4+ T cell isolation kit was used to isolate CD4+ T cells once the cultures had run for 10 to 11 days. As cell number allowed, CD4+ T cells from unexposed donors were tested for reactivity to SARS-CoV-2 S and N and to four common cold coronavirus spike pools. PBMCs were cultured at a few million per well in IMDM supplemented with around 5% human AB serum and 10 IU/ml IL-2. Half of the culture medium was replaced with fresh IL-2-containing medium on days 3 and 7. Triplicate replicate wells were generally used for each peptide culture condition. Leukapheresis product for the unexposed donors was bought commercially. PBMCs were isolated from leukapheresis product or whole blood by Ficoll-Paque PLUS gradient centrifugation. PBMCs were either used fresh in the expansion assay or cryopreserved at -140 degrees C. The QIAamp Micro DNA Kit was used to extract genomic DNA from the CD4+ T cells.

Comment on this clone: No antigen is known for it. There are no base qualities to consult, and no much larger clone falls within one base.

The CDR3 runs 14 residues from the cysteine to the phenylalanine. Of all the DNA, just the CDR3 is kept, 42 bases in frame from base 1. V is cut by 3 bases and J by 2 bases, and the space between the germline ends is 10 bases. CDR1 and CDR2, per the germline V gene, are SGHDT and YYEEEE. Libraries were made using the immunoSEQ multiplex PCR assay. Concerning the study's data processing: During preprocessing, nonproductive sequences were removed, as were CDR3s that did not start with C, did not end with F or W, or were shorter than 7 amino acids. The MANAFEST web app was used to call antigen-specific clonotypes on the basis of expansion compared with the reference and with other culture wells. A clone was considered positive if significant expansion relative to the reference culture was observed in 2 of 3 replicate wells at an FDR below 0.05. For a clone to be considered positive, significant expansion relative to all other tandem wells and an odds ratio above 5 were also required. Pairwise Levenshtein distance, computed with the stringdist R package after three terminal residues were trimmed from each end, was used as the measure of CDR3 homology. Sourced from immuneACCESS, this table was stored by TCRdb with only in-frame sequences that have V and J called. A share of the clones is absent; for the studies checked, an unresolved V gene accounts for under half, and the remainder has no known explanation. V, J and clone size were drawn from that table, and D and trimming were deduced from the DNA. Present in this sample are 25,000 to 30,000 clones, 74% of which were seen just once. Approximately 20% of the sample comes from the top ten.

Material: CD4+ T cells from PBMCs, cultured in vitro. The chain couples TRBV5-6 to TRBJ2-3; the D call is tentative, TRBD1 or TRBD2, as each matches 5 bases. The receptor was derived from a human donor in good health. The base sequence is TGTGCCAGCAGCTGGGGACGGTTCACAGATACGCAGTATTTT. Its protein product is CASSWGRFTDTQYF. Supplemented by the reference TRBV5-6 and TRBJ2-3 proteins around the CDR3, the complete variable domain is DAGVTQSPTHLIKTRGQQVTLRCSPKSGHDTVSWYQQALGQGPQFIFQYYEEEERQRGNFPDRFSGHQFPNYSSELNVNALLLGDSALYLCASSWGRFTDTQYFGPGTRLTVL.